A selection of T cell receptor beta chains follows, all from one sample in a study of blood T cell repertoires in COVID-19. The repertoire was sequenced with immunoSEQ multiplex PCR; TCRdb's copy has only in-frame clones and lacks some. Among 330,000 or so clones listed, around 90% were seen once. Material for sequencing was PBMCs or T cells enriched from blood (not recorded which). These receptors came from a man aged 25 to 45 who had recovered from COVID-19. CDR3s include the opening cysteine and the closing phenylalanine or tryptophan.

V gene: TRBV18; CDR3 protein: CASSPPWQEDGEQYF
V gene: TRBV6-5; CDR3 protein: CASSRDSIYGYTF
V gene: TRBV5-1; CDR3 protein: CASSQTGQGNQPQHF
V gene: TRBV24-1; CDR3 protein: CATSVSDDSYEQYF
V gene: TRBV4-2; CDR3 protein: CASSQEGERTSYEQYF
V gene: TRBV5-6; CDR3 protein: CASSLVGQGGNVLTF
V gene: TRBV9; CDR3 protein: CASSARGRRETGELFF
V gene: TRBV7-8; CDR3 protein: CASSLVSQGASPLHF
V gene: TRBV30; CDR3 protein: CAWTRTAGELFF
V gene: TRBV18; CDR3 protein: CASSPGTSPYEQYF
V gene: TRBV5-8; CDR3 protein: CASSLAVGREQFF
V gene: TRBV11-3; CDR3 protein: CASSSSGTTGEQYF
V gene: TRBV5-6; CDR3 protein: CASSLLADLSKNIQYF
V gene: TRBV6-5; CDR3 protein: CASSYSLQGQAFF
V gene: TRBV6-5; CDR3 protein: CASRYLTRDSSYEQYF
V gene: TRBV30; CDR3 protein: CAWSVQEQFF
V gene: TRBV11-2; CDR3 protein: CASSSPAGEITGANVLTF
V gene: TRBV7-9; CDR3 protein: CASSIRDSYEQYF
V gene: TRBV2; CDR3 protein: CASSENEAAQAFF
V gene: TRBV28; CDR3 protein: CAATGGGGSPLHF
V gene: TRBV4-2; CDR3 protein: CASSQDVLGAGAYNEQFF
V gene: TRBV9; CDR3 protein: CASSLSGGLQPQHF
V gene: TRBV28; CDR3 protein: CASRAKGAYEQYF
V gene: TRBV3-1/TRBV3-2; CDR3 protein: CASSQGGGTEAFF
V gene: TRBV28; CDR3 protein: CASRSGVTYGYTF
V gene: TRBV7-9; CDR3 protein: CASSSDSETQYF
V gene: TRBV18; CDR3 protein: CASSPTKLDRAGYTF
V gene: TRBV11-2; CDR3 protein: CASSIPRPTREGNTQYF